These T cell receptor beta chains were read from a single sample in a study of shared clonotypes between healthy human individuals. Here immunoSEQ multiplex PCR was the method, and the copy in TCRdb shows in-frame clones only, minus some. The sample shows roughly 2 million clones, 90% to 95% of them seen only once. The material sequenced was naive CD4+ T cells sorted from blood. These receptors were obtained from a man younger than 30 in good health. Both conserved end residues are part of each CDR3. D genes are given only for firm matches.

>14|.|TRBJ2-7|TRBV9
CASSVGAGPYEQYF
>15|.|TRBJ1-5|TRBV27
CASSSQGRDNQPQHF
>16|.|TRBJ2-5|TRBV7-2
CASSPGRQALQETQYF
>14|.|TRBJ2-3|TRBV7-2
CASSFGSPGNTQYF
>12|.|TRBJ1-3|TRBV19
CASSKAGNTIYF
>15|.|TRBJ1-2|TRBV14
CASSLNSGGPYGYTF
>14|.|TRBJ1-3|TRBV7-9
CASRRQGSGNTIYF
>19|.|TRBJ2-2|TRBV30
CAWTGGRTTTLANTGELFF
>14|TRBD2|TRBJ2-3|TRBV5-4
CASRPTSGGDTQYF
>14|.|TRBJ2-2|TRBV7-8
CASSLGGNTGELFF
>15|.|TRBJ1-2|TRBV29-1
CSVTQAIIPNYGYTF
>16|TRBD1|TRBJ2-1|TRBV11-2
CASSPWTGDTYNEQFF
>15|.|TRBJ2-6|TRBV5-1
CASSSGGSGANVLTF
>15|.|TRBJ1-1|TRBV5-1
CASSFRREENTEAFF
>15|.|TRBJ2-3|TRBV25-1
CASSPPQQGRDTQYF
>15|TRBD1|TRBJ2-7|TRBV18
CASSPTGTGVHEQYF
>14|.|.|TRBV6-4
CASSAENRYYEQYF
>13|.|TRBJ1-5|TRBV11-2
CASSLARGQPQHF
>17|.|TRBJ2-3|TRBV14
CASSSRQTGTSTDTQYF
>15|TRBD2|TRBJ2-5|TRBV2
CASSERLRESETQYF
>13|TRBD2|TRBJ2-1|TRBV7-9
CASSLGRDYPQFF
>11|.|TRBJ2-7|TRBV2
CASTSTYEQYF
>15|TRBD1|TRBJ2-1|TRBV6-1
CAGGQGFSSYNEQFF
>12|.|TRBJ2-7|TRBV19
CASSTSPREQYF
>12|.|TRBJ1-2|TRBV27
CASSGGGYGYTF
>15|.|TRBJ1-6|TRBV6-5
CASSYSRVSTSPLHF
>14|.|TRBJ1-2|TRBV9
CASSPQEGGKGYTF
>13|.|TRBJ1-1|TRBV5-1
CASSLVAGWEAFF
>15|.|TRBJ2-7|TRBV7-8
CASSWVADVTYEQYF
>17|TRBD1|TRBJ2-4|TRBV9
CASSGGQGTLAKNIQYF
>16|.|TRBJ1-6|TRBV6-1
CASSERVGFYNSPLHF
>17|.|TRBJ2-7|TRBV5-4
CASSLKPGEPVTYEQYF
>14|.|TRBJ1-1|TRBV2
CASSEDIGRIEAFF
>13|TRBD1|TRBJ1-1|TRBV6-5
CASKGQLNTEAFF
>16|TRBD1|TRBJ1-5|TRBV28
CASSVLRDRNNQPQHF
>17|.|TRBJ1-4|TRBV19
CASSITVFPVGGEKLFF
>14|.|TRBJ2-7|TRBV18
CASSPIVASDEQYF
>12|.|TRBJ1-4|TRBV7-6
CASSSIREKLFF